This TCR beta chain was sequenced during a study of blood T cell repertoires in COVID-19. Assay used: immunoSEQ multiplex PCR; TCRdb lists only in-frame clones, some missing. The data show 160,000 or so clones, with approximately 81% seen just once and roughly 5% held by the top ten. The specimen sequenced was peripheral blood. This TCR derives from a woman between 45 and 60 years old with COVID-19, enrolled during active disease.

Here the CDR3 DNA reads TGTGCCAGCAGCCCAGCGGAGGGAGAGACCCAGTACTTC. It translates to CASSPAEGETQYF. The chain links TRBV11-3 to TRBJ2-5; a weak D match, TRBD2 (6 bases). This CDR3 contains 13 residues. V lost 5 bases, J lost 4 bases, and 11 bases lay in between. Looked up from germline, CDR1 is SGHNT and CDR2 is YENEEA.